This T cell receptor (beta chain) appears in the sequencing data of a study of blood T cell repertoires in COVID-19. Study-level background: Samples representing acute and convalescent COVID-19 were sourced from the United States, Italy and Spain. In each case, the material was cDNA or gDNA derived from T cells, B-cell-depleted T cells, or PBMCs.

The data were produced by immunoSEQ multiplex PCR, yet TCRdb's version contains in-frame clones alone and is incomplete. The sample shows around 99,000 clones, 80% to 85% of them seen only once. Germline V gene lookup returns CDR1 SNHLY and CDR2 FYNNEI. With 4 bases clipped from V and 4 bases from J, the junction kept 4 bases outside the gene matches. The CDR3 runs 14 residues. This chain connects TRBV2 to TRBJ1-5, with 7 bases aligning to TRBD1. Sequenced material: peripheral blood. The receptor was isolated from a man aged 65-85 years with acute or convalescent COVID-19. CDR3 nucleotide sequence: TGTGCCAGCAGTGGGACAGGTGATAATCAGCCCCAGCATTTT. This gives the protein CASSGTGDNQPQHF.